The T cell receptor beta chain under discussion was sequenced for a study of blood T cell repertoires in COVID-19. Across the study: COVID-19 samples, acute and convalescent, were from the United States, Italy and Spain. T cells, B-cell-depleted T cells, or PBMCs supplied cDNA or gDNA.

Participant age was roughly 18 to 90 years, and participants resided in fewer than 30 US areas. Membership in each cohort depended on participant-reported clinical history. Generated by immunoSEQ multiplex PCR, the TCRdb table keeps only in-frame clones and is missing some. The sample includes roughly 250,000 clones, just under 90% of them seen just once. The CDR3 has 15 amino acids. Germline loops: CDR1 SGHTA, CDR2 FQGTGA. The trim removed 1 base at V and 2 bases at J, leaving 4 bases unmatched. The sample was PBMCs or T cells enriched from blood (not recorded which). The TCR originated in a man aged 50 or older who had been exposed to COVID-19. The V and J genes are TRBV7-3 and TRBJ2-5; 7 nucleotides match TRBD2. CDR3 nucleotide sequence: TGTGCCAGCAGCTTAATCCCAGCGGGACAAGAGACCCAGTACTTC. As protein: CASSLIPAGQETQYF.